This is a list of T cell receptor beta chains from one sample in a study of T-cell memory formation after mild COVID-19. One entry per CDR3 protein, called by TCRdb with MiXCR from the 5' RACE reads. The sample includes 350,000 to 550,000 distinct CDR3 sequences, over 15% of them seen just once. The sequencing input was PBMCs or a T cell subset sorted from them (not recorded which). Receptor source: a man between 18 and 35 years old who had mild COVID-19 (a few samples of this study predate the infection). Cell type and time point are not known. The CDR3 runs from the conserved cysteine through the conserved F or W. A D gene is named only where the DNA matches it firmly. For some rows the clone size is stated as once, few or many, or as a class when expanded; others skip it.

j_gene	d_gene	abundance	v_gene	CDR3aa	CDR3nt
TRBJ1-4	NA	many	TRBV7-2	CASSPRPTQGEKLFF	TGTGCCAGCAGCCCCAGACCAACCCAGGGTGAAAAACTGTTTTTT
TRBJ2-5	NA	NA	TRBV11-3	CASSPGEGGTQYF	TGTGCCAGCAGCCCTGGGGAGGGGGGGACCCAGTACTTC
TRBJ1-6	TRBD1	NA	TRBV5-1	CASSIGTAINSPLHF	TGCGCCAGCAGCATAGGGACAGCGATTAATTCACCCCTCCACTTT
TRBJ2-2	TRBD2	few	TRBV7-2	CASSLGLAGGSWMTGELFF	TGTGCCAGCAGCTTAGGACTAGCGGGGGGGTCATGGATGACCGGGGAGCTGTTTTTT
TRBJ1-1	NA	NA	TRBV29-1	CSVDRQAHTEAFF	TGCAGCGTTGATCGACAGGCCCACACTGAAGCTTTCTTT
TRBJ2-3	NA	few	TRBV7-3	CASSPLGGSTDTQYF	TGTGCCAGCAGCCCCCTAGGGGGTAGCACAGATACGCAGTATTTT
TRBJ2-3	NA	many	TRBV12-3/TRBV12-4	CASRAGHGTQYF	TGTGCCAGCAGGGCAGGGCACGGTACGCAGTATTTT
TRBJ2-5	TRBD2	many	TRBV7-8	CASSLRTSGSQETQYF	TGTGCCAGCAGCTTACGGACTAGCGGGTCCCAAGAGACCCAGTACTTC
TRBJ2-7	NA	NA	TRBV20-1	CSARALRDFPHSYEQYF	TGCAGTGCTAGAGCTCTCAGGGACTTCCCACACTCCTACGAGCAGTACTTC
TRBJ1-5	NA	few	TRBV12-3/TRBV12-4	CASSPDDQPQHF	TGTGCCAGCAGCCCCGACGATCAGCCCCAGCATTTT
TRBJ1-1	NA	few	TRBV5-1	CASTRDTSSNTEAFF	TGCGCCAGCACGCGGGACACCTCTTCTAACACTGAAGCTTTCTTT
TRBJ2-5	TRBD1	NA	TRBV5-8	CASSSGTGGLWETQYF	TGTGCCAGCAGCTCGGGGACAGGGGGTCTCTGGGAGACCCAGTACTTC
TRBJ2-3	TRBD1	NA	TRBV5-1	CASRQGQQTDTQYF	TGCGCCAGCAGGCAGGGACAGCAAACAGATACGCAGTATTTT
TRBJ2-2	NA	few	TRBV6-2/TRBV6-3	CASSSGGGTGELFF	TGTGCCAGCAGTAGTGGTGGGGGAACCGGGGAGCTGTTTTTT
TRBJ2-7	NA	NA	TRBV6-5	CASSYSSHPYEQYF	TGTGCCAGCAGTTACTCGAGTCACCCCTACGAGCAGTACTTC
TRBJ1-4	NA	few	TRBV28	CATTNAGNEKLFF	TGTGCCACCACCAACGCCGGTAATGAAAAACTGTTTTTT
TRBJ2-6	NA	few	TRBV11-2	CASSFDLGERGANVLTF	TGTGCCAGCAGCTTTGATCTAGGGGAAAGGGGGGCCAACGTCCTGACTTTC
TRBJ2-7	TRBD2	NA	TRBV6-5	CASSGRGGGEQYF	TGTGCCAGCAGTGGGCGGGGGGGCGGCGAGCAGTACTTC
TRBJ2-1	NA	NA	TRBV12-3/TRBV12-4	CASSSSSSYNEQFF	TGTGCCAGCAGTTCTAGTTCTTCCTACAATGAGCAGTTCTTC
TRBJ2-4	NA	NA	TRBV5-1	CASSRDSAAKNIQYF	TGCGCCAGCAGCCGTGACTCGGCCGCCAAAAACATTCAGTACTTC
TRBJ1-4	TRBD1	few	TRBV11-2	CASGGQGREKLFF	TGTGCCAGCGGGGGACAGGGTAGGGAAAAACTGTTTTTT
TRBJ1-1	TRBD1	few	TRBV6-1	CASSELGQGNTEAFF	TGTGCCAGCAGTGAGCTTGGACAGGGGAACACTGAAGCTTTCTTT
TRBJ2-3	TRBD2	few	TRBV20-1	CSARDPLTSGDTQYF	TGCAGTGCTAGAGACCCCCTAACTAGCGGAGATACGCAGTATTTT
TRBJ1-3	NA	NA	TRBV6-6	CASRLSENTIYF	TGTGCCAGCAGGCTCAGTGAAAACACCATATATTTT
TRBJ2-1	NA	few	TRBV7-9	CASSQPRNSYNEQFF	TGTGCCAGCAGCCAACCGCGCAACTCCTACAATGAGCAGTTCTTC
TRBJ2-1	NA	NA	TRBV12-3/TRBV12-4	CATHENEQFF	TGTGCCACCCATGAGAATGAGCAGTTCTTC
TRBJ2-1	TRBD2	NA	TRBV5-1	CASTRGVNEQFF	TGCGCCAGCACCCGGGGGGTAAATGAGCAGTTCTTC
TRBJ1-2	NA	few	TRBV11-2	CASTREGAQNYGYTF	TGTGCCAGCACCCGGGAAGGGGCCCAAAACTATGGCTACACCTTC
TRBJ2-3	NA	few	TRBV5-1	CASAPSGADTQYF	TGCGCCAGCGCCCCCAGTGGCGCAGATACGCAGTATTTT
TRBJ2-1	TRBD2	NA	TRBV20-1	CSAMVLLAGTYNEQFF	TGCAGTGCCATGGTTCTCCTAGCGGGGACCTACAATGAGCAGTTCTTC
TRBJ2-7	TRBD2	NA	TRBV4-1	CASSQALGGGSYEQYF	TGCGCCAGCAGCCAAGCGTTGGGCGGGGGTTCCTACGAGCAGTACTTC
TRBJ2-5	NA	NA	TRBV5-1	CASSLVVEETQYF	TGCGCCAGCAGCTTGGTGGTAGAGGAGACCCAGTACTTC
TRBJ2-1	TRBD2	NA	TRBV5-1	CASSPRLAGAEQFF	TGCGCCAGCAGCCCGAGACTAGCGGGGGCTGAGCAGTTCTTC
TRBJ2-5	NA	NA	TRBV7-2	CASSGSPRETQYF	TGTGCCAGCAGCGGGAGCCCGCGGGAGACCCAGTACTTC
TRBJ1-2	NA	few	TRBV6-6	CASSRSYGYTF	TGTGCCAGCAGCCGCTCCTATGGCTACACCTTC
TRBJ1-1	NA	many	TRBV9	CASSGNTEAFF	TGTGCCAGCAGCGGGAACACTGAAGCTTTCTTT
TRBJ1-6	NA	NA	TRBV2	CASSEIRSGSPLHF	TGTGCCAGCAGTGAAATTCGTTCGGGTTCACCCCTCCACTTT
TRBJ1-5	TRBD1	NA	TRBV5-5	CASSFTGEYSNQPQHF	TGTGCCAGCAGCTTTACAGGGGAATATAGCAATCAGCCCCAGCATTTT
TRBJ1-3	NA	NA	TRBV10-3	CAITASSSNSGNTIYF	TGTGCCATCACCGCCTCCAGCTCCAACTCTGGAAACACCATATATTTT
TRBJ1-6	TRBD1	few	TRBV6-5	CASSYGQEGYSPLHF	TGTGCCAGCAGTTACGGACAGGAGGGATATTCACCCCTCCACTTT
TRBJ1-2	NA	many	TRBV3-1	CASSQGVSYGYTF	TGTGCCAGCAGCCAAGGGGTTAGCTATGGCTACACCTTC
TRBJ2-5	NA	few	TRBV2	CASAYRETQYF	TGTGCCAGCGCTTACCGGGAGACCCAGTACTTC
TRBJ1-5	NA	few	TRBV12-3/TRBV12-4	CASSLREAYQPQHF	TGTGCCAGCAGTCTCAGGGAGGCCTATCAGCCCCAGCATTTT
TRBJ2-3	TRBD2	NA	TRBV7-2	CASSALSPGGGTQYF	TGTGCCAGCAGCGCCCTAAGCCCGGGGGGGGGCACGCAGTATTTT
TRBJ1-3	NA	many	TRBV12-3/TRBV12-4	CASSLSTGNTIYF	TGTGCCAGCAGTTTGTCCACCGGAAACACCATATATTTT
TRBJ1-2	TRBD1	NA	TRBV10-3	CATQTLTGSNYGYTF	TGTGCCACCCAAACTCTGACAGGGTCTAACTATGGCTACACCTTC
TRBJ1-1	TRBD1	NA	TRBV29-1	CSANRQGSGTEAFF	TGCAGCGCCAATAGACAGGGGTCAGGCACTGAAGCTTTCTTT
TRBJ1-6	NA	few	TRBV11-2	CASALRGSSYNSPLHF	TGTGCCAGCGCCCTGAGGGGCAGTTCCTATAATTCACCCCTCCACTTT
TRBJ2-6	NA	few	TRBV7-2	CASSFAGTRFRGANVLTF	TGTGCCAGCAGCTTCGCGGGCACTCGTTTTAGAGGGGCCAACGTCCTGACTTTC
TRBJ1-1	NA	few	TRBV19	CANPREAPNTEAFF	TGTGCCAACCCTCGTGAGGCTCCGAACACTGAAGCTTTCTTT
TRBJ1-5	NA	few	TRBV20-1	CSARDPGRGNQPQHF	TGCAGTGCTAGAGATCCCGGCAGGGGCAATCAGCCCCAGCATTTT
TRBJ1-5	TRBD1	few	TRBV4-2	CASSPGGQGGQPQHF	TGTGCCAGCAGCCCGGGGGGACAGGGGGGCCAGCCCCAGCATTTT
TRBJ2-3	NA	NA	TRBV5-6	CASSNGPFTDTQYF	TGTGCCAGCAGCAACGGACCCTTCACAGATACGCAGTATTTT
TRBJ1-1	NA	NA	TRBV12-5	CASGSTMGGTAFF	TGTGCTAGTGGTTCCACAATGGGGGGGACCGCTTTCTTT
TRBJ2-2	NA	many	TRBV12-3/TRBV12-4	CASSRRALDTGELFF	TGTGCCAGCAGTCGCCGGGCCCTGGACACCGGGGAGCTGTTTTTT
TRBJ1-2	NA	NA	TRBV4-2	CASSQARRGPAWHYGYTF	TGTGCCAGCAGCCAAGCCCGTCGGGGGCCAGCATGGCACTATGGCTACACCTTC
TRBJ2-2	TRBD1	NA	TRBV6-2/TRBV6-3	CASLRLTGNPGELFF	TGTGCCAGCCTAAGACTGACAGGGAATCCCGGGGAGCTGTTTTTT
TRBJ2-1	NA	NA	TRBV6-2/TRBV6-3	CASSWRGASYNEQFF	TGTGCCAGCAGTTGGAGGGGGGCCTCCTACAATGAGCAGTTCTTC
TRBJ1-1	NA	NA	TRBV27	CASSSQADTEAFF	TGTGCCAGCAGCTCTCAGGCGGACACTGAAGCTTTCTTT